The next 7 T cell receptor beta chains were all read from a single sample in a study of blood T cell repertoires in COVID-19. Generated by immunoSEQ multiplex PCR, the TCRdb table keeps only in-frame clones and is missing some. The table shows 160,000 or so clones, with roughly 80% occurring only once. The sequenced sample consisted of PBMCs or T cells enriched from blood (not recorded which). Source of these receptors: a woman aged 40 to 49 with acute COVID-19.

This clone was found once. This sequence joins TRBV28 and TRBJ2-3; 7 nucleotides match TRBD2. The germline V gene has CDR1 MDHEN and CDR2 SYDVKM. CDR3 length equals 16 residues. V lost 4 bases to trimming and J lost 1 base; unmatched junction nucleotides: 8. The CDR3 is CASSSPTSQGTDTQYF. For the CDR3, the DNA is TGTGCCAGCAGTTCCCCGACTAGCCAAGGCACAGATACGCAGTATTTT.

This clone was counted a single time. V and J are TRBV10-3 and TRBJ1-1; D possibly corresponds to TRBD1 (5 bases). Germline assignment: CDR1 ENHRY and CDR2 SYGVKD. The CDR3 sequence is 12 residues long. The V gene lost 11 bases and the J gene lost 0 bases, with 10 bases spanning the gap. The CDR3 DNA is TGTGCCGTCGCGGGACTGAACACTGAAGCTTTCTTT. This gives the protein CAVAGLNTEAFF.

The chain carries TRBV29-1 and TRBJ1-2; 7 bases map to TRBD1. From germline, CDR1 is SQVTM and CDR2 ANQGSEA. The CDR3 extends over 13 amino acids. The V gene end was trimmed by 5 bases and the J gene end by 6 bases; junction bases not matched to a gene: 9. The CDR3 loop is CSVPGQSENGYTF. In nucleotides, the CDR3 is TGCAGCGTTCCGGGACAGTCGGAGAATGGCTACACCTTC.

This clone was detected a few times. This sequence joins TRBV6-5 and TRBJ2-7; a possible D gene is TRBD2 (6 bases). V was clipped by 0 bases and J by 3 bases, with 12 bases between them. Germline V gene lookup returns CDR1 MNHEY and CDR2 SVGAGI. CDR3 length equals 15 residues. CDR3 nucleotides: TGTGCCAGCAGTTACTCGATTTACGGGAGCTACGAGCAGTACTTC. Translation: CASSYSIYGSYEQYF.

CDR3 protein: CASSGYSGRATDTQYF. The CDR3 DNA reads TGTGCCAGCAGTGGCTATAGCGGGAGGGCCACAGATACGCAGTATTTT. The chain is built from TRBV25-1 and TRBJ2-3; TRBD2 aligns across 11 bases. CDR1 is MGHDK, CDR2 SYGVNS, per germline. The CDR3 consists of 16 residues. After removal of 4 bases from V and 2 bases from J, the junction contained 5 bases not matched to a gene. Full variable domain (remainder filled in from reference TRBV25-1 and TRBJ2-3): EADIYQTPRYLVIGTGKKITLECSQTMGHDKMYWYQQDPGMELHLIHYSYGVNSTEKGDLSSESTVSRIRTEHFPLTLESARPSHTSQYLCASSGYSGRATDTQYFGPGTRLTVL.

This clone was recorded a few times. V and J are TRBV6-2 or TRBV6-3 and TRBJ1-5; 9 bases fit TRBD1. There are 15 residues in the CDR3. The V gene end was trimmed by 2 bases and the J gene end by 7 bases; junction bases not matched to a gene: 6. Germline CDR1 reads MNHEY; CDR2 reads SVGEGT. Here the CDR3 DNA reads TGTGCCAGCAGTTACGCGGGACAGGGCCTCCAGCCCCAGCATTTT. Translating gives CASSYAGQGLQPQHF.

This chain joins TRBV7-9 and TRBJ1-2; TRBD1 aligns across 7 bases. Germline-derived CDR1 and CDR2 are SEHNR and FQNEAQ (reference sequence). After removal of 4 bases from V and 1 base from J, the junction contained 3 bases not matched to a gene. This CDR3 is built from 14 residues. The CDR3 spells CASSSGTVNYGYTF. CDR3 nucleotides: TGTGCCAGCAGCTCCGGGACAGTTAACTATGGCTACACCTTC.